These 2 T cell receptor beta chains originate from one sample sequenced in a study of molecular identifiers for immune sequencing clone quantification. TCRdb re-analysed the PCR reads in MiXCR, keeping a single row per CDR3 protein. The sample lists about 630,000 distinct CDR3 sequences, over 25% occurring once. The material sequenced was naive CD8+ T cells from blood, with Jurkat cell RNA spiked in. Subset meaning: FACS-sorted CD8+CD4-CCR7+CD45RA+ naive T cells. Receptors were obtained from a human donor in good health. Some libraries in this study had Jurkat cell RNA spiked in.

V is TRBV28 and J is TRBJ1-1; a possible D gene is TRBD1 (5 bases). The V end was cut by 6 bases, the J end by 0 bases, with 20 bases between. CDR1 and CDR2 from the germline V gene are MDHEN and SYDVKM. The CDR3 has 17 residues. In DNA, the CDR3 is TGTGCCAGCAGCGGCGGGCAGGGACTTTTGATGAACACTGAAGCTTTCTTT. It is translated as CASSGGQGLLMNTEAFF.

This clonotype was found many times. The chain couples TRBV13 to TRBJ2-7; D unresolved. V dropped 2 bases and J dropped 2 bases, with 4 bases sitting between them. This CDR3 spans 12 amino acids. Per the germline V gene, CDR1 is PRHDT and CDR2 is FYEKMQ (reference sequence). The CDR3 bases are TGTGCCAGCAGCTTATCGGCCTACGAGCAGTACTTC. Translating gives CASSLSAYEQYF.